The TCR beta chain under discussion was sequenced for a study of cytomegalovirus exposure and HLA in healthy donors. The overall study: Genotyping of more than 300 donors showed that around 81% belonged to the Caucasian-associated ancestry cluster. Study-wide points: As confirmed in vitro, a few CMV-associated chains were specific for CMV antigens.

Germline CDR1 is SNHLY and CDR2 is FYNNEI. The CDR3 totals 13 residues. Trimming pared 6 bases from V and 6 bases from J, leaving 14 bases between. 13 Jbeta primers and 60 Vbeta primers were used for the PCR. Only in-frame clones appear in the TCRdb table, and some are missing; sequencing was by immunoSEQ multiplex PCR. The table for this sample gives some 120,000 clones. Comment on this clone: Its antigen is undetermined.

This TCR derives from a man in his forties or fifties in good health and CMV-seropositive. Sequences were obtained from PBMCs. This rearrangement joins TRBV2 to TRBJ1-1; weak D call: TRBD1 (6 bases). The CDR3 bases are TGTGCCAGCAGGAACAGGGTGGTGGCTGAAGCTTTCTTT. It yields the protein CASRNRVVAEAFF.